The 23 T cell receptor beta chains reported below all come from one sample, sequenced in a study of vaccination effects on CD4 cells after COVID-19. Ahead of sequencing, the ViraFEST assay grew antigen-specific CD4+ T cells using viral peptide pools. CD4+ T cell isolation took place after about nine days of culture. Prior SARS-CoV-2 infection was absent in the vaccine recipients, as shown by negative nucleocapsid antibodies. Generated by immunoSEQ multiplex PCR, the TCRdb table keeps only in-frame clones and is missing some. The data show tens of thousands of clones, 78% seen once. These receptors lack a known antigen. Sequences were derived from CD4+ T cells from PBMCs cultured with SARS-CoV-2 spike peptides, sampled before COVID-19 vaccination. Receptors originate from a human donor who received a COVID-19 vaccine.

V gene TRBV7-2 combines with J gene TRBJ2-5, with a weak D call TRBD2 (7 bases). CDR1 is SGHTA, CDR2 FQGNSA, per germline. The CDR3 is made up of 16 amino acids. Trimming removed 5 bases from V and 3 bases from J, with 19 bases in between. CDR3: CASSVGLGEGEETQYF. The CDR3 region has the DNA TGTGCCAGCAGCGTTGGTTTGGGGGAGGGGGAAGAGACCCAGTACTTC.

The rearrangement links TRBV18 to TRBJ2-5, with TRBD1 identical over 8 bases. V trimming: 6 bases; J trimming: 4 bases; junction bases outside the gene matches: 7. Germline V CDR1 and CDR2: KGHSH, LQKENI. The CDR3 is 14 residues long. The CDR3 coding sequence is TGTGCCAGCTCCTCGGACAGGGAAGCAGAGACCCAGTACTTC. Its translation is CASSSDREAETQYF.

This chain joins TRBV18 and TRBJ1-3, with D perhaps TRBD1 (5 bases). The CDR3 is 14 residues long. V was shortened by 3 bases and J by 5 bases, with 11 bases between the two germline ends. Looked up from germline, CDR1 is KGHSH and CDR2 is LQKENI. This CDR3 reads CASSPRDLRNTIYF. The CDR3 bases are TGTGCCAGCTCACCCCGGGACCTAAGAAACACCATATATTTT.

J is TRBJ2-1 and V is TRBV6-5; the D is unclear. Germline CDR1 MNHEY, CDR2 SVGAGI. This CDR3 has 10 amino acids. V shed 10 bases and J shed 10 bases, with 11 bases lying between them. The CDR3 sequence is CATSLEEQFF. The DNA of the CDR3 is TGTGCCACCTCCCTCGAGGAGCAGTTCTTC.

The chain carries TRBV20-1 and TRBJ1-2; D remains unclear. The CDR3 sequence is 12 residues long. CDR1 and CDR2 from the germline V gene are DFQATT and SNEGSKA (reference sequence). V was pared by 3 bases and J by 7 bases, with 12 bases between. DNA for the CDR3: TGCAGTGCTAGTCAGACTGCGGGTGGCTACACCTTC. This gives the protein CSASQTAGGYTF.

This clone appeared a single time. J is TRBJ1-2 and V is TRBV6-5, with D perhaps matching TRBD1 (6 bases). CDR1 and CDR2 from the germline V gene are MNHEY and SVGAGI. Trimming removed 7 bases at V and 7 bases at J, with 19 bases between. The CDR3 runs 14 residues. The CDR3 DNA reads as TGTGCCAGCACTCAACCGGGACACCCGTCTGGCTACACCTTC. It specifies CASTQPGHPSGYTF.

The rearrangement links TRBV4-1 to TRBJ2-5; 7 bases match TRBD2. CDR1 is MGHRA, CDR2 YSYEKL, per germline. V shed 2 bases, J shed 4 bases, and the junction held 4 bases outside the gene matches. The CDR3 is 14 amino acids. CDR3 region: CASSQPGGAETQYF. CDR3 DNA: TGCGCCAGCAGCCAACCGGGGGGAGCAGAGACCCAGTACTTC.

The CDR3 nucleotides read TGTGCCTGGAGCCCGGACCGAAGTTCCGCGAAAGGCTCACCCCTCCACTTT. This gives the protein CAWSPDRSSAKGSPLHF. The chain employs TRBV30 and TRBJ1-6; unclear D gene. Germline V gene sequence: CDR1 GTSNPN, CDR2 SVGIG (reference sequence). The CDR3 loop spans 17 amino acids. V lost 3 bases and J lost 10, with 25 bases in between.

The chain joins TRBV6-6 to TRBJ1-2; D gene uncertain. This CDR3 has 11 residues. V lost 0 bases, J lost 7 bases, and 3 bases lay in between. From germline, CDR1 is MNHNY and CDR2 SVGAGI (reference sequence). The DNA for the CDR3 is TGTGCCAGCAGTTACTCGCGTGGCTACACCTTC. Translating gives CASSYSRGYTF.

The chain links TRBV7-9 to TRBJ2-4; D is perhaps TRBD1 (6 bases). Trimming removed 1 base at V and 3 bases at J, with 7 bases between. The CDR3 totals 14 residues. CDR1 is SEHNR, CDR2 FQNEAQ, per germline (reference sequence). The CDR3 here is CASSLGGGKNIQYF. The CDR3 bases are TGTGCCAGCAGCTTAGGAGGGGGCAAAAACATTCAGTACTTC.

DNA for the CDR3: TGTGCCAGCTCTAAAACAGGGGGCGGAGAGACCCAGTACTTC. Translating gives CASSKTGGGETQYF. The V and J genes are TRBV18 and TRBJ2-5; 9 nucleotides agree with TRBD1. The CDR3 totals 14 residues. Trimming at V came to 6 bases and at J to 4 bases, leaving 6 bases not matched to a gene. CDR1 KGHSH and CDR2 LQKENI come from the germline V gene. Looking up the rest from reference TRBV18 and TRBJ2-5 gives the full variable domain: NAGVMQNPRHLVRRRGQEARLRCSPMKGHSHVYWYRQLPEEGLKFMVYLQKENIIDESGMPKERFSAEFPKEGPSILRIQQVVRGDSAAYFCASSKTGGGETQYFGPGTRLLVL.

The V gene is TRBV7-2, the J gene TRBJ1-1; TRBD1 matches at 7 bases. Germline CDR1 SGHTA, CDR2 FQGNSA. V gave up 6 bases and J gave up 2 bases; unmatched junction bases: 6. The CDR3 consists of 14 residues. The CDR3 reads CASSPGTENTEAFF. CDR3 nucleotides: TGTGCCAGCAGTCCCGGGACAGAAAACACTGAAGCTTTCTTT.

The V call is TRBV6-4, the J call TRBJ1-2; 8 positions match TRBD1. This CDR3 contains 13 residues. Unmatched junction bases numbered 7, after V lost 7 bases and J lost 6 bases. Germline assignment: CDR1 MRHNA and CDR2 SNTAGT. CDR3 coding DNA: TGTGCCAGCATTCCCAGGGGGCAGGATGGCTACACCTTC. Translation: CASIPRGQDGYTF.

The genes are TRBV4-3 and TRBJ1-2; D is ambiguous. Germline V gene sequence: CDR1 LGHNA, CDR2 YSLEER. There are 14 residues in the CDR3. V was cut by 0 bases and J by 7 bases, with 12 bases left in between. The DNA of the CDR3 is TGCGCCAGCAGCCAAGATCAAGGGTCCGGTGGCTACACCTTC. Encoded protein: CASSQDQGSGGYTF.

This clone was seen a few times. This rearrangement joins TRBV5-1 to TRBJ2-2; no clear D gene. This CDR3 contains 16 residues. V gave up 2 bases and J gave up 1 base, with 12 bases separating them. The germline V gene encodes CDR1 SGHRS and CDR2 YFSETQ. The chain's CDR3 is CASSFSDSLNTGELFF. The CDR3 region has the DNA TGCGCCAGCAGCTTTTCCGACTCCCTGAACACCGGGGAGCTGTTTTTT.

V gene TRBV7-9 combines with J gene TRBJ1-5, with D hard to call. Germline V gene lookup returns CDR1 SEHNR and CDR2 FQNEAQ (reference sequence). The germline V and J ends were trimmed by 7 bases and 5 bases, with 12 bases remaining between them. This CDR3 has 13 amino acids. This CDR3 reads CASTPGLDQPQHF. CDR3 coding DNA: TGTGCCAGCACCCCGGGCCTGGATCAGCCCCAGCATTTT.

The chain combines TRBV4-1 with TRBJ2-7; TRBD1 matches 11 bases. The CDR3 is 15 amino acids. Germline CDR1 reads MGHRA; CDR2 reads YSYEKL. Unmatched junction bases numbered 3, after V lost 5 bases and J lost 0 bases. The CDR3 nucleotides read TGCGCCAGCAGCTACGGGACAGGGGGCTCCTACGAGCAGTACGTC. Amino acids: CASSYGTGGSYEQYV.

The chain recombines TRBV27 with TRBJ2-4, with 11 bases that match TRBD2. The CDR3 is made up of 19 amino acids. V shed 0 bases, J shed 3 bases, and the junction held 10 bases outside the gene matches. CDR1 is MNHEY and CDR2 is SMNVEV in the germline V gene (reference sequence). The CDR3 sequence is CASSLSPLAGGLFKNIQYF. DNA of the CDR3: TGTGCCAGCAGTTTATCACCCCTAGCGGGGGGCCTATTCAAAAACATTCAGTACTTC.

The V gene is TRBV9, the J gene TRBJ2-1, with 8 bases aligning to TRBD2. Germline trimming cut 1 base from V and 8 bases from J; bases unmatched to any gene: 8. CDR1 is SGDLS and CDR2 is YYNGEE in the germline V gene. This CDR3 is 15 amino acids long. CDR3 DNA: TGTGCCAGCAGCGTATTGATAGCGGGGCGCGATGAGCAGTTCTTC. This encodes CASSVLIAGRDEQFF.

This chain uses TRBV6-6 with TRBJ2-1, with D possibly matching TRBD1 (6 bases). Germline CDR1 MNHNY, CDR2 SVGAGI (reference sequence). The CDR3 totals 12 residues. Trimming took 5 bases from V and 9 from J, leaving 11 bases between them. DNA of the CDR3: TGTGCCAGCAGTGTTCAGGGGAGTGAGCAGTTCTTC. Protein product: CASSVQGSEQFF.

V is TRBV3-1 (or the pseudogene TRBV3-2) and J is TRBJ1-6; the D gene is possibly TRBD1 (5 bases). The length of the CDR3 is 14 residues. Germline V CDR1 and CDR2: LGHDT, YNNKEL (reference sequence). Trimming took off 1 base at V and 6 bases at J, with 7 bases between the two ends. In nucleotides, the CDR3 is TGTGCCAGCAGCCAAGCTGGGGCTAATTCACCCCTCCACTTT. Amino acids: CASSQAGANSPLHF.

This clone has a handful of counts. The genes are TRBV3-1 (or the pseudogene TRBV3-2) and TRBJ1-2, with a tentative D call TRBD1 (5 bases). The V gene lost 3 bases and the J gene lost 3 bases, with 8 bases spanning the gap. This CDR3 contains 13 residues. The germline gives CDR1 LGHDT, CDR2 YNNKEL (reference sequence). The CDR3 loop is CASSQGRDYGYTF. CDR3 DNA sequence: TGTGCCAGCAGCCAGGGCAGGGACTATGGCTACACCTTC.

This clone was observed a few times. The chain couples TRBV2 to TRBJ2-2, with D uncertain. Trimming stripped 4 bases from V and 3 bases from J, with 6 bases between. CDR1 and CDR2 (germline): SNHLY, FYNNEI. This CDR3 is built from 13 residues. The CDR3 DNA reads TGTGCCAGCAGTGTACGGTACACCGGGGAGCTGTTTTTT. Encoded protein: CASSVRYTGELFF.